These 2 T cell receptor beta chains originate from one sample sequenced in a study of blood T cell repertoires in COVID-19. The assay was immunoSEQ multiplex PCR, and TCRdb's table has in-frame clones only and misses some. The sample includes just under 95,000 clones, roughly 75% of them seen just once. Material: peripheral blood. The receptors derive from a man in his fifties who had recovered from COVID-19.

The V call is TRBV6-6, the J call TRBJ2-1; TRBD1 agrees at 7 bases. After removal of 11 bases from V and 5 bases from J, the junction contained 9 bases not matched to a gene. The CDR3 totals 13 residues. Germline V gives CDR1 MNHNY, CDR2 SVGAGI (reference sequence). CDR3 residues: CASRGQLNNEQFF. In DNA form, the CDR3 reads TGTGCCTCGAGGGGACAGCTAAACAATGAGCAGTTCTTC.

This clone was seen many times. V is TRBV5-6 and J is TRBJ2-7; the D is unclear. Per the germline V gene, CDR1 is SGHDT and CDR2 is YYEEEE. This CDR3 is 13 amino acids long. V lost 0 bases to trimming and J lost 2 bases, with 6 bases between them. The CDR3 here is CASSLGNPYEQYF. The CDR3 bases are TGTGCCAGCAGCTTGGGTAATCCCTACGAGCAGTACTTC. Filled out from reference TRBV5-6 and TRBJ2-7, the complete variable domain reads DAGVTQSPTHLIKTRGQQVTLRCSPKSGHDTVSWYQQALGQGPQFIFQYYEEEERQRGNFPDRFSGHQFPNYSSELNVNALLLGDSALYLCASSLGNPYEQYFGPGTRLTVT.